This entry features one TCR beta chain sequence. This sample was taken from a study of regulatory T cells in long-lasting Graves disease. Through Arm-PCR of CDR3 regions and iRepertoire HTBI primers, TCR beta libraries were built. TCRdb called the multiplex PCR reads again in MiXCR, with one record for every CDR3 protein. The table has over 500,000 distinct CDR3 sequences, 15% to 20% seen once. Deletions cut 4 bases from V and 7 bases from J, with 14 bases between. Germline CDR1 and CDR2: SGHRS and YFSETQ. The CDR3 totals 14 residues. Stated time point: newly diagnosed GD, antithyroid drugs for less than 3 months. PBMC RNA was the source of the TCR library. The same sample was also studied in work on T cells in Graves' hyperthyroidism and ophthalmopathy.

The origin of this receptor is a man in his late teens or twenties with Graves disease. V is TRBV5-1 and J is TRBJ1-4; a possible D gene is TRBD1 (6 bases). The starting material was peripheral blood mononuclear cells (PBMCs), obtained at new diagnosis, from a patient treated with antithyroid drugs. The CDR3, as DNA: TGCGCCAGCAGCACAGGGCGCCTTGGTGAAAAACTGTTTTTT. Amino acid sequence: CASSTGRLGEKLFF.